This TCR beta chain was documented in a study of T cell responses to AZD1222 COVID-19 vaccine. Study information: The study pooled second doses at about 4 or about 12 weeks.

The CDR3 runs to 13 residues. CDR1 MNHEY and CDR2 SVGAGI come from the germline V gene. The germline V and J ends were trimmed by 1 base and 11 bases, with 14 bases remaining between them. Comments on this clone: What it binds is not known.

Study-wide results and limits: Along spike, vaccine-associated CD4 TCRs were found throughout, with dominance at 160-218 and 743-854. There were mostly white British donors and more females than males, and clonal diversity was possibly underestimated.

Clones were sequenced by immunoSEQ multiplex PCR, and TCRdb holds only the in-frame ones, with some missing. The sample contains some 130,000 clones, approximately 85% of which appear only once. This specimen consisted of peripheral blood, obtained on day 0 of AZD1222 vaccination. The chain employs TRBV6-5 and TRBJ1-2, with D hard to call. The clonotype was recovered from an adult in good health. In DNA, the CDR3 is TGTGCCAGCAGTTACTTAGGGATACTCGTATACACCTTC. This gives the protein CASSYLGILVYTF.